The TCR beta chain described here comes from a study of cytomegalovirus exposure and HLA in healthy donors. Study conclusions and caveats: 164 TCR beta chains were listed as cytomegalovirus-associated. Rare TCR sequences predominated, though certain public TCRs were found in many donors.

This CDR3 has 16 residues. V trimming: 3 bases; J trimming: 4 bases; junction bases outside the gene matches: 10. Germline-derived CDR1 and CDR2 are SGHDT and YYEEEE. Clones were read by immunoSEQ multiplex PCR, and TCRdb kept only the in-frame ones, dropping some. Of about 65,000 clones listed, about 91% are singletons. For this clone: No antigen is known for it.

V gene TRBV5-6 combines with J gene TRBJ2-7; TRBD2 aligns across 10 bases. This TCR came from a woman aged 18-30 years in good health and CMV-seronegative. Material for sequencing was PBMCs. In DNA form, the CDR3 reads TGTGCCAGCAGCTCCCACAGGACTAGCGGCGGTTACGAGCAGTACTTC. Residues: CASSSHRTSGGYEQYF.